The 23 T cell receptor beta chains below come from one sample, sequenced in a study of blood T cells in healthy people across ages. PCR was performed a second time for about 7 to 11 cycles using a sample-barcoded 5' primer and a J-beta primer mix. Each CDR3 protein gets one entry after TCRdb re-called the 5' RACE reads with MiXCR. The sample records 780,000 or so distinct CDR3 sequences, around 50% being singletons. The sample was blood. Receptor source: a man aged 40-50 years in good health.

The table lists this clonotype with a few counts. V is TRBV9 and J is TRBJ1-2, with TRBD1 as a possible D gene (5 bases). V was shortened by 0 bases and J by 5 bases, with 11 bases between the two germline ends. CDR1 SGDLS and CDR2 YYNGEE come from the germline V gene. The CDR3 runs to 14 residues. The CDR3 sequence: CASSVGPTDYGYTF. The CDR3 DNA follows: TGTGCCAGCAGCGTAGGACCGACAGATTATGGCTACACCTTC.

As regards this clonotype: Mismatch with germline at one junction end may stem from a read error. J is TRBJ2-1 and V is TRBV6-1; D possibly matches TRBD1 or TRBD2 (7 bases each). CDR3 length equals 15 residues. Germline loops: CDR1 MNHNS, CDR2 SASEGT. CDR3: CASSELVGGGNGQFF. The CDR3 nucleotides read TGTGCCAGTAGTGAATTAGTGGGAGGGGGCAATGGGCAGTTCTTC.

This chain uses TRBV9 with TRBJ1-6; D gene uncertain. CDR3 size: 14 residues. Trimming removed 4 bases at V and 6 bases at J, with 11 bases between. CDR1 SGDLS and CDR2 YYNGEE come from the germline V gene. The CDR3 reads CASSRGWGNSPLHF. The CDR3 DNA reads as TGTGCCAGCAGCCGTGGATGGGGTAATTCACCCCTCCACTTT.

Note on this clonotype: An end of the junction differs from the germline gene, which may be a read error. The chain links TRBV9 to TRBJ2-5; D unclear. Germline V CDR1 and CDR2: SGDLS, YYNGEE. This CDR3 comprises 12 residues. The CDR3, as DNA: TGTACCAGCAGCGCTAGGGAAGGGACCCAGTACTTC. Translation: CTSSAREGTQYF. Filled out from reference TRBV9 and TRBJ2-5, the complete variable domain reads DSGVTQTPKHLITATGQRVTLRCSPRSGDLSVYWYQQSLDQGLQFLIQYYNGEERAKGNILERFSAQQFPDLHSELNLSSLELGDSALYFCTSSAREGTQYFGPGTRLLVL.

This chain connects TRBV24-1 to TRBJ2-7, with 9 bases fitting TRBD2. CDR3 length: 16 amino acids. Looked up from germline, CDR1 is KGHDR and CDR2 is SFDVKD. V dropped 7 bases and J dropped 7; count of bases not matched to a gene: 16. As DNA, the CDR3 is TGTGCCACCAGCGAAACTAGCGGGCTAAGGAAACATGAGCAGTACTTC. This encodes CATSETSGLRKHEQYF.

The chain joins TRBV5-6 to TRBJ1-2, with TRBD1 as a possible D gene (6 bases). The CDR3 is 16 amino acids. Germline values: CDR1 SGHDT, CDR2 YYEEEE. With 1 base removed from V and 1 base from J, the gap between germline ends came to 14 bases. DNA for the CDR3: TGTGCCAGCAGCTTGCGAGATAGACAGGTTAACTATGGCTACACCTTC. This gives the protein CASSLRDRQVNYGYTF.

This clonotype was counted once. The chain has TRBV5-1 and TRBJ2-5; TRBD2 agrees at 12 bases. The J call is in doubt because the DNA end fits TRBJ2-7 better. The germline V gene encodes CDR1 SGHRS and CDR2 YFSETQ. CDR3 length equals 22 residues. CDR3: CASSSTPKLLTLAGGHHYEQYF. CDR3 sequence (DNA): TGCGCCAGCAGCTCCACCCCTAAACTGCTCACACTAGCGGGGGGCCACCACTACGAGCAGTACTTC.

CDR3 in DNA: TGTGCCAGCAGCGTTTCCGGGGATGGCTACACCTTC. Its protein is CASSVSGDGYTF. The chain combines TRBV9 with TRBJ1-2; D unresolved. The CDR3 spans 12 residues. Germline CDR1 SGDLS, CDR2 YYNGEE. V was clipped by 2 bases and J by 6 bases, with 8 bases between them.

The rearrangement links TRBV7-2 to TRBJ2-3; perhaps TRBD2 as D (6 bases). Germline V CDR1 and CDR2: SGHTA, FQGNSA. V was trimmed by 6 bases and J by 3 bases, leaving 19 bases between them. The CDR3 contains 16 residues. The CDR3 nucleotides read TGTGCCAGCAGGCACGGGCGGGGAAGACAGACAGATACGCAGTATTTT. It codes for CASRHGRGRQTDTQYF.

Of note for this clonotype: At one end, the junction sequence differs from germline, possibly due to a read error. This chain connects TRBV28 to TRBJ1-2, with TRBD1 matching 9 bases. Germline V gives CDR1 MDHEN, CDR2 SYDVKM. The CDR3 is 15 residues long. The CDR3 here is CASSFIGTGNSGYTF. Here the CDR3 DNA reads TGTGCCAGCAGTTTTATTGGGACAGGGAACTCTGGCTACACCTTC.

This clonotype was seen a handful of times. This chain connects TRBV3-1 to TRBJ2-7; a possible D gene is TRBD1 (6 bases). Germline V gives CDR1 LGHDT, CDR2 YNNKEL (reference sequence). This CDR3 comprises 14 residues. The V gene lost 4 bases and the J gene lost 2 bases, with 12 bases spanning the gap. CDR3 nucleotide sequence: TGTGCCAGCAGCCCAAGTAGGACAGCCTACGAGCAGTACTTC. Amino acids: CASSPSRTAYEQYF.

The sample holds a few counts of this clonotype. V usage is TRBV9 and J usage is TRBJ2-7, with a possible D match to TRBD2 (6 bases). Germline V gene data show CDR1 as SGDLS and CDR2 as YYNGEE. V was clipped by 4 bases and J by 7 bases, with 18 bases between them. The CDR3 sequence is 14 residues long. CDR3 sequence (DNA): TGTGCCAGCAGCCCGACTGCGGGGTACAGTGAGCAGTACTTC. Protein product: CASSPTAGYSEQYF. The complete variable domain, with remaining parts taken from reference TRBV9 and TRBJ2-7, reads DSGVTQTPKHLITATGQRVTLRCSPRSGDLSVYWYQQSLDQGLQFLIQYYNGEERAKGNILERFSAQQFPDLHSELNLSSLELGDSALYFCASSPTAGYSEQYFGPGTRLTVT.

The V and J genes are TRBV5-6 and TRBJ2-6; D uncertain. V was clipped by 3 bases and J by 3 bases, with 10 bases between them. Germline values: CDR1 SGHDT, CDR2 YYEEEE. The CDR3 consists of 15 residues. This CDR3 reads CASSSEINGANVLTF. CDR3 in DNA: TGTGCCAGCAGCTCCGAAATCAATGGGGCCAACGTCCTGACTTTC.

The CDR3 bases are TGTGCCAGCAGTCCCGGGGGAATCGGGCGCACAGATACGCAGTATTTT. Its translation is CASSPGGIGRTDTQYF. The rearrangement uses TRBV2 and TRBJ2-3, with D tentatively TRBD2 (6 bases). CDR1 is SNHLY, CDR2 FYNNEI, per germline. Trimming pared 5 bases from V and 1 base from J, leaving 16 bases between. The CDR3 is 16 residues long. Drawing the rest from reference TRBV2 and TRBJ2-3, the complete variable domain is EPEVTQTPSHQVTQMGQEVILRCVPISNHLYFYWYRQILGQKVEFLVSFYNNEISEKSEIFDDQFSVERPDGSNFTLKIRSTKLEDSAMYFCASSPGGIGRTDTQYFGPGTRLTVL.

This clonotype was detected only a few times. This chain links TRBV28 with TRBJ1-2, with TRBD1 matching 12 bases. V lost 2 bases, J lost 4 bases, and 11 bases stayed unmatched. Germline CDR1 is MDHEN and CDR2 is SYDVKM. The CDR3 sequence is 18 residues long. CDR3 region: CASSLGRGTGGAGYGYTF. The DNA of the CDR3 is TGTGCCAGCAGTTTAGGAAGAGGGACAGGGGGCGCTGGCTATGGCTACACCTTC.

The chain is built from TRBV5-4 and TRBJ2-5; 7 bases line up with TRBD2. This CDR3 spans 15 amino acids. Germline values: CDR1 SGHNT, CDR2 YYREEE (reference sequence). The J segment lost 0 bases and the V segment lost 4 bases, leaving 6 bases of the junction unmatched. DNA for the CDR3: TGTGCCAGCAGCCCAAAACTAGCGAACCAAGAGACCCAGTACTTC. This encodes CASSPKLANQETQYF.

CDR3 in amino acids: CSAKPAKGYLDTQYF. The CDR3 DNA reads TGCAGTGCTAAACCTGCCAAGGGATATCTAGATACGCAGTATTTT. The chain uses TRBV20-1 and TRBJ2-3, with D unclear. CDR3 size: 15 residues. Trimming cost V 4 bases and J 5 bases, with 19 bases left between them. Germline CDR1 and CDR2: DFQATT and SNEGSKA (reference sequence).

The CDR3 DNA is TGTGCCAGCAGTGGGCAGATCTACAATGAGCAGTTCTTC. Amino acids: CASSGQIYNEQFF. The chain joins TRBV25-1 to TRBJ2-1; D is ambiguous. The CDR3 covers 13 residues. Trimming pared 4 bases from V and 3 bases from J, leaving 7 bases between. The germline gives CDR1 MGHDK, CDR2 SYGVNS.

The chain couples TRBV6-5 to TRBJ2-1, with unresolved D. The CDR3 sequence is 14 residues long. Trimming cost V 2 bases and J 5 bases, with 10 bases left between them. Germline loops: CDR1 MNHEY, CDR2 SVGAGI. The CDR3 nucleotides read TGTGCCAGCAGTTACCGTGACGAGAACAATGAGCAGTTCTTC. This encodes CASSYRDENNEQFF.

This clonotype occurred once. This sequence joins TRBV6-2 or TRBV6-3 and TRBJ2-5; a possible D gene is TRBD2 (6 bases). Germline V gene sequence: CDR1 MNHEY, CDR2 SVGEGT. The CDR3 runs 16 residues. Trimming stripped 4 bases from V and 2 bases from J, with 17 bases between. CDR3 region: CASSLRTGTAQETQYF. The DNA for the CDR3 is TGTGCCAGCAGTTTGAGAACCGGGACTGCTCAAGAGACCCAGTACTTC.

The J gene is TRBJ2-5, the V gene TRBV5-1, with 7 bases lining up with TRBD1. This CDR3 has 14 residues. The germline CDR1 and CDR2 sequences are SGHRS and YFSETQ. The trim removed 0 bases at V and 4 bases at J, leaving 3 bases unmatched. This chain's CDR3 is CASSLAGTVETQYF. The DNA of the CDR3 is TGCGCCAGCAGCTTGGCCGGGACAGTAGAGACCCAGTACTTC.

This clonotype was counted only a few times. The chain links TRBV4-1 to TRBJ2-1, with D unresolved. The CDR3 sequence is 12 residues long. The germline V gene encodes CDR1 MGHRA and CDR2 YSYEKL. The V gene lost 1 base and the J gene lost 7 bases, with 5 bases spanning the gap. This CDR3 is CASSQGWNEQFF. The DNA for the CDR3 is TGCGCCAGCAGCCAAGGCTGGAATGAGCAGTTCTTC.

This clonotype has just a few counts. This chain joins TRBV4-3 and TRBJ1-1; 12 bases line up with TRBD1. The length of the CDR3 is 16 residues. The J segment lost 4 bases and the V segment lost 4 bases, leaving 7 bases of the junction unmatched. Per germline, CDR1 LGHNA and CDR2 YSLEER. The CDR3 spells CASSRGTGGRGTEAFF. DNA for the CDR3: TGCGCCAGCAGCCGAGGGACAGGGGGCCGGGGCACTGAAGCTTTCTTT.